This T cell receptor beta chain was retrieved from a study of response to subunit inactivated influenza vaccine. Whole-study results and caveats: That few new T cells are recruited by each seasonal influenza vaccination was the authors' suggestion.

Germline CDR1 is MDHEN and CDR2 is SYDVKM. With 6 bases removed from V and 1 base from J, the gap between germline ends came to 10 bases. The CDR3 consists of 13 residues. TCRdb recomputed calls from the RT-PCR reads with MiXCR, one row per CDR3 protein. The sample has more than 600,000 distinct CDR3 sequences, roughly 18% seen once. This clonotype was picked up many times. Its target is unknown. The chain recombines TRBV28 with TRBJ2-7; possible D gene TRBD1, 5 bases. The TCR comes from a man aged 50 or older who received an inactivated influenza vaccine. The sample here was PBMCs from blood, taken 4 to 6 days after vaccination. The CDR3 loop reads CASSLQVSYEQYF. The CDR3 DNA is TGTGCCAGCAGCTTACAGGTATCCTACGAGCAGTACTTC. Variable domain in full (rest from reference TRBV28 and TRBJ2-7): DVKVTQSSRYLVKRTGEKVFLECVQDMDHENMFWYRQDPGLGLRLIYFSYDVKMKEKGDIPEGYSVSREKKERFSLILESASTNQTSMYLCASSLQVSYEQYFGPGTRLTVT.